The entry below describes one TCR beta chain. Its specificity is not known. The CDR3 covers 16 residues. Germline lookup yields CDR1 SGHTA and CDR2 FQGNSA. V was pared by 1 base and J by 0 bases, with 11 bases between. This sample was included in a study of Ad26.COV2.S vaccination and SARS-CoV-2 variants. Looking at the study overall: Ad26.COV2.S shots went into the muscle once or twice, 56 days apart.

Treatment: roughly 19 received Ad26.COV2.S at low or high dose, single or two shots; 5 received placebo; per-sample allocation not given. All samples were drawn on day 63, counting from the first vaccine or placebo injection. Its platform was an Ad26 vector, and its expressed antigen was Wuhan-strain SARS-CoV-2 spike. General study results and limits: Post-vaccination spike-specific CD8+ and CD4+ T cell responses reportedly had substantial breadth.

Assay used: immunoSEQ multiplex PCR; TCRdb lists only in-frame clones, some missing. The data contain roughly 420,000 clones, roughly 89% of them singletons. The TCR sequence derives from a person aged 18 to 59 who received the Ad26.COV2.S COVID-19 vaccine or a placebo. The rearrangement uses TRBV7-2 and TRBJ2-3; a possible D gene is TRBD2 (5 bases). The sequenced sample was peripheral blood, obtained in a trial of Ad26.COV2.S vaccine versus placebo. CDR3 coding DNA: TGTGCCAGCAGCTTAGTCCCGGACTCTAGCACAGATACGCAGTATTTT. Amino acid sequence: CASSLVPDSSTDTQYF.